One and the same sample provided the 9 T cell receptor beta chains below, sequenced in a study of blood T cells in healthy people across ages. Using a J-beta primer mix together with a sample-barcoded 5' primer, a second PCR was run for roughly 6 to 12 cycles. TCRdb recomputed calls from the 5' RACE reads with MiXCR, one row per CDR3 protein. The sample consists of 1.5 million to 2 million distinct CDR3 sequences, 40% to 55% of them appearing once. The sequenced sample consisted of blood. The source of these receptors is a woman aged 40 to 49 in good health.

This clonotype was counted between two and nine times. CDR3 DNA: TGTGCCAGCAGCTCCCAGGGGGCAGAATCCCCCTACGAGCAGTACTTC. This translates into CASSSQGAESPYEQYF. The V and J genes are TRBV7-9 and TRBJ2-7; TRBD1 matches at 8 bases. The CDR3 covers 16 residues. V lost 4 bases, J lost 2 bases, and 10 bases stayed unmatched. Germline CDR1 SEHNR, CDR2 FQNEAQ (reference sequence).

In this sample, this clonotype turned up a few times. J is TRBJ2-7 and V is TRBV20-1; D may be TRBD1 or TRBD2 (5 bases each). From germline, CDR1 is DFQATT and CDR2 SNEGSKA (reference sequence). This CDR3 has 13 residues. V shed 5 bases and J shed 6 bases, with 17 bases lying between them. The CDR3 spells CSALSGRVAEQYF. CDR3 coding DNA: TGCAGTGCTCTATCGGGACGCGTTGCCGAGCAGTACTTC.

The CDR3 DNA reads TGCAGTGCTAGAGAACACGGTGGGGGAGACAGGGGTGGAGGCTACACCTTC. Translated, it gives CSAREHGGGDRGGGYTF. V gene TRBV20-1 combines with J gene TRBJ1-2, with 8 bases identical to TRBD1. The CDR3 runs to 17 residues. With V trimmed by 0 bases and J by 8 bases, 17 bases remained unmatched. Germline assignment: CDR1 DFQATT and CDR2 SNEGSKA (reference sequence).

This clonotype has a handful of counts. V and J are TRBV12-3 or TRBV12-4 and TRBJ2-5, with 9 bases matching TRBD2. CDR3 length: 16 residues. After removal of 5 bases from V and 4 bases from J, the junction contained 11 bases not matched to a gene. Here the CDR3 reads CASSPAGLAGRETQYF. The CDR3 DNA reads as TGTGCCAGCAGTCCTGCCGGGCTAGCGGGGCGAGAGACCCAGTACTTC.

This clonotype occurred a few times. V is TRBV6-1 and J is TRBJ2-7, with D unclear. The CDR3 has 12 residues. The V and J ends lost 6 bases and 3 bases respectively, with 9 bases between them. Germline V gives CDR1 MNHNS, CDR2 SASEGT. The CDR3 region has the DNA TGTGCCAGCAGCGAAAACCTCTACGAGCAGTACTTC. It translates to CASSENLYEQYF.

This chain connects TRBV25-1 to TRBJ1-2; D possibly corresponds to TRBD1 (5 bases). This CDR3 has 14 amino acids. Trimming left V 1 base short and J 7 bases short, with 13 bases between. Germline assignment: CDR1 MGHDK and CDR2 SYGVNS. The CDR3 sequence: CASSESGTEAGYTF. In nucleotides, the CDR3 is TGTGCCAGCAGTGAATCAGGGACTGAGGCTGGCTACACCTTC.

This clonotype was detected once. The chain is built from TRBV6-5 and TRBJ2-7, with a possible D match to TRBD2 (7 bases). The V gene lost 6 bases and the J gene lost 3 bases, with 18 bases spanning the gap. The CDR3 runs to 15 residues. Per germline, CDR1 MNHEY and CDR2 SVGAGI. CDR3 sequence: CASSHREGNLYEQYF. In DNA, the CDR3 is TGTGCCAGCAGCCACAGGGAGGGGAATCTCTACGAGCAGTACTTC.

Concerning this clonotype: This may stem from a read error, because a much larger clone lies one nucleotide away. The chain has TRBV7-2 and TRBJ2-3; TRBD1 is a possible D gene (6 bases). Trimming left V 5 bases short and J 8 bases short, with 17 bases between. CDR3 length: 14 amino acids. The germline gives CDR1 SGHTA, CDR2 FQGNSA. CDR3 sequence (DNA): TGTGCCAGCAGCCCCATGGGGGCAAGAGGTACGCAGTATTTT. Its protein product is CASSPMGARGTQYF. Full variable domain (outside the CDR3, taken from reference TRBV7-2 and TRBJ2-3): GAGVSQSPSNKVTEKGKDVELRCDPISGHTALYWYRQSLGQGLEFLIYFQGNSAPDKSGLPSDRFSAERTGGSVSTLTIQRTQQEDSAVYLCASSPMGARGTQYFGPGTRLTVL.

This clonotype has more than one count but fewer than ten. The chain joins TRBV10-3 to TRBJ2-1, with a weak D call TRBD1 (6 bases). The CDR3 sequence is 13 residues long. The germline gives CDR1 ENHRY, CDR2 SYGVKD. V gave up 4 bases and J gave up 4 bases, with 8 bases separating them. The CDR3 bases are TGTGCCATCAGTGTAGGGGGTTACAATGAGCAGTTCTTC. It yields the protein CAISVGGYNEQFF.